This T cell receptor (beta chain) was retrieved from a study of read filtering for tumor transcriptome and immune sequencing (TCRdb year 2020). Turning to the overall study: The cohort had around 18 male and 14 female patients with a mean age of roughly 66 years, ranging from about 45 to 90. One main goal was a read-filtering strategy for immune repertoire data, in particular deciding whether clonotypes backed by only one read should be removed. After DNase treatment, whole-transcriptome libraries were prepared with the TruSeq RNA Access Library Prep Kit. TCR-region mapped reads per sample ranged from about 4.05 to 10.27 million with IR-seq versus only roughly 85 to 1273 with RNA-seq. By revised international staging, under 10 patients were R-ISS I, about 15 were R-ISS II and 7 were R-ISS III. TCR repertoires obtained by targeted immune repertoire sequencing and by bulk whole-transcriptome sequencing performed on the same bone marrow samples were compared.

Bone marrow was sampled from every patient at the time of active disease. Bone marrow mononuclear cells were isolated by Ficoll-Hypaque density gradient centrifugation. Myeloma plasma cells were removed and CD138-negative cells were obtained by negative selection following labeling with CD138 magnetic microbeads on a MACS separator. Flow cytometry with CD138 antibodies on an Attune NxT was used to check how pure the isolated cells were. Total RNA was extracted with TRIzol reagent and quantified with a NanoDrop spectrophotometer. Paired RNA-seq and IR-seq were performed on each patient's CD138-negative bone marrow sample. The Immunoverse kit was used to build TCR libraries from roughly 440 ng RNA, with molecular barcoded adaptors covering alpha/delta and beta/gamma chains. TCR library preparation used the same RNA that was used for transcriptome sequencing. An Illumina HiSeq 4000 with 2 x 150 cycles was used to sequence the TCR libraries. Concerning the study's data processing: MiXCR aligned TCR reads to human V, D, J and C references and assembled the aligned reads into CDR3 clonotypes, with quality filtering and error correction included. Clonotype counts and gene usage diversity were analyzed with the tcR package in R. Raw mapping reads were checked after the RNA-seq reads had been mapped by STAR aligner version 2.5.3a onto the human GRCh37 genome. To test the effect of sequencing depth on detected clonotypes, IR-seq fastq files were randomly downsampled using Seqtk 1.3. TCRdb reprocessed the public reads (quality trimming at Q25 with fastp, clone calling with MiXCR) and kept in-frame beta chains. Each entry merges the rows of one CDR3 protein and shows their most common DNA and genes. For this entry, the V and J calls and clone size follow TCRdb and not the study's own pipeline. Counted in this sample were some 22,000 distinct CDR3 sequences; 20% of them appeared once. The ten largest clonotypes hold about a sixth of the sample.

The paper as a whole reports these results and caveats: Single-read clonotypes made up about four fifths of clonotypes but roughly 3.2% of total reads in IR-seq, and over 65% of clonotypes and approximately 45% of reads in RNA-seq. The correlation between IR-seq and RNA-seq shared clonotype proportions was increased by removal of single-read clonotypes. The sorted CD138-negative fraction was composed of a mixed bone marrow immune population rather than of purified T cells. Compared with RNA-seq, IR-seq captured clonotypes at much higher depth and more reliably, and a smaller IR-seq throughput was enough to identify most shared clonotypes.

Regarding this clonotype: Its recognized antigen is unknown. A read error may explain this, as a much larger clone is one base away.

V lost 6 bases and J lost 7 bases, and the count of bases not matched to a germline gene is 11. The CDR3 holds 15 amino acids from the cysteine to the phenylalanine. Solely the CDR3 DNA is kept, with 45 bases framed from the first base. Per the germline V gene, MNHEY is the CDR1 and SVGEGT is the CDR2. Sequenced sample: a population of CD138-negative cells sorted from bone marrow. Explained via the paper, the cell subset or site label denotes: bone marrow mononuclear cells depleted of CD138+ plasma/myeloma cells by negative magnetic selection. The chain is encoded by TRBV6-2 or TRBV6-3 joined to TRBJ2-1, with TRBD2 matching 8 junction bases. This TCR was recovered from a donor older than 35 with multiple myeloma. CDR3 reads: CASRGLVGVKNEQFF. In nucleotides, the sequence is TGTGCCAGCAGGGGACTAGTGGGGGTAAAGAATGAGCAGTTCTTC.